This T cell receptor beta chain was captured in a study of cytomegalovirus exposure and HLA in healthy donors. Both 60 Vbeta primers and 13 Jbeta primers went into the PCR. The assay was immunoSEQ multiplex PCR, and TCRdb's table has in-frame clones only and misses some. The profile shows roughly 87,000 clones, 79% of them singletons. Study results and caveats: For TCR beta chains, V- and J-gene trimming was later linked to a missense DCLRE1C variant.

The CDR3 consists of 19 residues. The germline gives CDR1 SEHNR, CDR2 FQNEAQ (reference sequence). Deletions cut 0 bases from V and 0 bases from J, with 17 bases between. With regard to this clone: Its matching antigen is unknown.

The clonotype comes from a woman aged 40 to 49 in good health and CMV-seropositive. Sequencing was performed on PBMCs. V gene TRBV7-9 combines with J gene TRBJ1-4; D may be TRBD1 (6 bases). The CDR3 nucleotides are TGTGCCAGCAGCTTAGCGTGGGCGGGGGCCTCAACAACTAATGAAAAACTGTTTTTT. Residues: CASSLAWAGASTTNEKLFF.